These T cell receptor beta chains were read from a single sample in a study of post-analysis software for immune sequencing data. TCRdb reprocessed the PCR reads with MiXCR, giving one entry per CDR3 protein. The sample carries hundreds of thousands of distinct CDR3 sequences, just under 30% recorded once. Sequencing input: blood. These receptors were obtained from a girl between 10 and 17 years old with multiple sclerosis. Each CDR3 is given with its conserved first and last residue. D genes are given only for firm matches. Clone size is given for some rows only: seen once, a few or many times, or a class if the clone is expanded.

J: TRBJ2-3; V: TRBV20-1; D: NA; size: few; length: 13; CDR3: CSARTPLTDTQYF; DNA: TGCAGTGCTCGGACTCCTCTCACAGATACGCAGTATTTT
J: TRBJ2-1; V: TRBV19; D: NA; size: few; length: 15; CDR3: CASRRLAATYNEQFF; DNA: TGTGCCAGTAGACGACTGGCGGCCACGTACAATGAGCAGTTCTTC
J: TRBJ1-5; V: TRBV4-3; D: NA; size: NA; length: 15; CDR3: CASSQTDGPGWSQHF; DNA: TGCGCCAGCAGCCAAACCGACGGACCGGGTTGGTCCCAGCATTTT
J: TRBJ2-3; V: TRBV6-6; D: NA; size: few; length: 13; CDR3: CASTNRGTDTQYF; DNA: TGTGCCAGCACCAACAGGGGCACAGATACGCAGTATTTT
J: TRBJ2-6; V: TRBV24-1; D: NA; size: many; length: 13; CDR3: CATSGSGANVLTF; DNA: TGTGCCACCAGTGGGTCTGGGGCCAACGTCCTGACTTTC
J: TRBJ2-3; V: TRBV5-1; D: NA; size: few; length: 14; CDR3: CASTWRGGTDTQYF; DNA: TGCGCCAGCACATGGAGGGGCGGCACAGATACGCAGTATTTT
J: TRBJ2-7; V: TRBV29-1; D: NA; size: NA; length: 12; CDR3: CSVCDATYEQYF; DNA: TGCAGCGTTTGTGACGCCACCTACGAGCAGTACTTC
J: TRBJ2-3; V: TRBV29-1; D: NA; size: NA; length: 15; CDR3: CSALDTNHPFDTQYF; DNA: TGCAGCGCCCTCGACACCAACCACCCCTTTGATACGCAGTATTTT
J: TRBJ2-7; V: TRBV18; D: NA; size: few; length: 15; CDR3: CASSPKQGGIYEQYF; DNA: TGTGCCAGCTCACCAAAGCAGGGGGGAATCTACGAGCAGTACTTC
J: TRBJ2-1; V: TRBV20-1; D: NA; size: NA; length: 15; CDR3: CSARDLARAYNEQFF; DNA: TGCAGTGCTAGAGATCTAGCGAGAGCATACAATGAGCAGTTCTTC
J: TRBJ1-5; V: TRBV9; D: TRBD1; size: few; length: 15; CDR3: CASTYIGQGGQPQHF; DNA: TGTGCCAGCACCTACATAGGACAGGGCGGTCAGCCCCAGCATTTT
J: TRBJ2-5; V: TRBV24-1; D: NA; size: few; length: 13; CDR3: CATSDGGAEGQYF; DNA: TGTGCCACCAGTGATGGGGGAGCGGAGGGGCAGTACTTC
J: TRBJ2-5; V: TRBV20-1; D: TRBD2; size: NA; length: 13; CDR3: CSATWEGQETQYF; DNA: TGCAGTGCCACCTGGGAGGGGCAAGAGACCCAGTACTTC
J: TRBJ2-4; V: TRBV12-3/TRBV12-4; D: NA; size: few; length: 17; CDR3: CASNRAGDPHEKNIQYF; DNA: TGTGCCAGCAATCGCGCTGGGGACCCCCACGAAAAAAACATTCAGTACTTC
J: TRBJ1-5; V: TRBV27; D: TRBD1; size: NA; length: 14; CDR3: CASSSDRPDQPQHF; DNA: TGTGCCAGCAGTTCGGACAGGCCCGATCAGCCCCAGCATTTT
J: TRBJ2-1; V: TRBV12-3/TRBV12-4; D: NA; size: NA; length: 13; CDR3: CASSASVYNEQFF; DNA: TGTGCCAGCAGTGCTAGCGTCTACAATGAGCAGTTCTTC
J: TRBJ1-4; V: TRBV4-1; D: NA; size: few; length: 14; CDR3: CASRVGGTNEKLFF; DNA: TGCGCCAGCAGGGTGGGAGGGACTAATGAAAAACTGTTTTTT
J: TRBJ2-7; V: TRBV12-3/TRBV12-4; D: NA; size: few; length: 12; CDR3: CASRKPGQEQYF; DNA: TGTGCCAGCAGAAAACCGGGGCAGGAGCAGTACTTC
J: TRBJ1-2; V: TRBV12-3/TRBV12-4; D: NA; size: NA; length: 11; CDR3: CASVLGYGYTF; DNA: TGTGCCAGCGTGTTGGGCTATGGCTACACCTTC
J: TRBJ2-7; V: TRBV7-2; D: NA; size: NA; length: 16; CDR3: CASSLEAAAGSYEQYF; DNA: TGTGCCAGCAGCTTAGAGGCGGCGGCCGGCTCCTACGAGCAGTACTTC
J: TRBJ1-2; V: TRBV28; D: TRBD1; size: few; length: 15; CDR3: CASSQTTGTGPHYTF; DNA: TGTGCCAGCAGTCAGACTACCGGGACAGGGCCACACTACACCTTC
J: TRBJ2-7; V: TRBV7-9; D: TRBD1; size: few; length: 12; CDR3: CRPSRGPLEQYF; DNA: TGTCGGCCAAGCAGGGGGCCACTTGAGCAGTACTTC
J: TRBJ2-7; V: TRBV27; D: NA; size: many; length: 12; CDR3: CATRDSGYEQYF; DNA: TGTGCCACCCGGGACTCCGGCTACGAGCAGTACTTC
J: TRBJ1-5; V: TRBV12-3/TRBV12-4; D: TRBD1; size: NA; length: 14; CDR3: CASRTDRVGQPQHF; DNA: TGTGCCAGCAGGACGGACAGGGTAGGCCAGCCCCAGCATTTT
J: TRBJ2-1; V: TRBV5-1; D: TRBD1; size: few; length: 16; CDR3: CASSRTGRDSYNEQFF; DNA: TGCGCCAGCAGCAGGACAGGGCGCGATTCCTACAATGAGCAGTTCTTC
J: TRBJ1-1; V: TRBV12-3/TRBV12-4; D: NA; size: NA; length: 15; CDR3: CASSLGRTGNTEAFF; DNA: TGTGCCAGCAGTTTGGGACGCACGGGGAACACTGAAGCTTTCTTT
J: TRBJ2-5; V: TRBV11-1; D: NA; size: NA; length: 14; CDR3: CASSLGHVGETQYF; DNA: TGTGCCAGCAGCTTGGGCCACGTAGGGGAGACCCAGTACTTC
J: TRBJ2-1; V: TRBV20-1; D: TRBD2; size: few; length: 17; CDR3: CSAPRTSAGRRYNEQFF; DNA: TGCAGTGCTCCGCGGACTAGCGCCGGCAGAAGATACAATGAGCAGTTCTTC
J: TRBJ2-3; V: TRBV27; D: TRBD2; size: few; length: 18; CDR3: CASSFFPSGRPSTDTQYF; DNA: TGTGCCAGCAGTTTCTTCCCTAGCGGGAGGCCCAGCACAGATACGCAGTATTTT
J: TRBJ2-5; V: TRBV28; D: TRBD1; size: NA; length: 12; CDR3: CASETGEETQYF; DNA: TGTGCCAGCGAAACAGGGGAAGAGACCCAGTACTTC
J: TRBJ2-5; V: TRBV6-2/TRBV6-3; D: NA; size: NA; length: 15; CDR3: CASSPEWTDQETQYF; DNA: TGTGCCAGCAGTCCCGAATGGACAGACCAAGAGACCCAGTACTTC
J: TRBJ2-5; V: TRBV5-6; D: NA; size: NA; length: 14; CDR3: CASNSVSGFETQYF; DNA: TGTGCCAGCAACTCCGTCTCGGGTTTCGAGACCCAGTACTTC
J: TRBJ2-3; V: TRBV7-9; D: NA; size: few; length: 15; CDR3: CASSLPRDGTDTQYF; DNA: TGTGCCAGCAGCCTCCCAAGGGACGGGACAGATACGCAGTATTTT
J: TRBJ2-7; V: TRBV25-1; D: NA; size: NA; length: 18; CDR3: CASSVHPLRQVLAYEQYF; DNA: TGTGCCAGCAGTGTTCACCCTCTCCGACAGGTATTAGCCTACGAGCAGTACTTC
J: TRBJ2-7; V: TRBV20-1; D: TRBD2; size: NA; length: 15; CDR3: CSALQGLGYSYEQYF; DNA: TGCAGTGCTCTCCAGGGACTAGGATACTCCTACGAGCAGTACTTC
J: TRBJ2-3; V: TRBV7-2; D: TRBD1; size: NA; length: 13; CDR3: CASSPQGAGTQYF; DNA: TGTGCCAGCAGCCCACAGGGGGCCGGGACGCAGTATTTT
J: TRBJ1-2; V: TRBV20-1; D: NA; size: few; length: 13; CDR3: CSASLGPRQGYTF; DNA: TGCAGTGCTAGTTTGGGGCCGCGCCAGGGCTACACCTTC
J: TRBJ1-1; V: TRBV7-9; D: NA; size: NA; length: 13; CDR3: CASTPWGGREAFF; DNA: TGTGCCAGCACCCCGTGGGGGGGCAGGGAAGCTTTCTTT
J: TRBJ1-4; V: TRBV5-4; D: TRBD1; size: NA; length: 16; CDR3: CASSSDRGSTNEKLFF; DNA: TGTGCCAGCAGCTCTGACAGGGGATCAACTAATGAAAAACTGTTTTTT
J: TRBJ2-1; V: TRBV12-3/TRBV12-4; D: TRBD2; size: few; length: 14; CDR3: CASSPGLAGYEQFF; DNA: TGTGCCAGCAGCCCTGGACTAGCGGGATATGAGCAGTTCTTC
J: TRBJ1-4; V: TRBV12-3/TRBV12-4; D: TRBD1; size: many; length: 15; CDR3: CASSRPGTGNEKLFF; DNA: TGTGCCAGCAGCCGGCCCGGGACAGGGAATGAAAAACTGTTTTTT
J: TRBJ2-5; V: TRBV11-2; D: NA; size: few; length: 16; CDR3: CASSLYLLGLQETQYF; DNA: TGTGCCAGCAGCTTATACTTATTAGGGCTGCAAGAGACCCAGTACTTC
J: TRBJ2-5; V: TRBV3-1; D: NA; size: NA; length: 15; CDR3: CASSRTLRPGETQYF; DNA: TGTGCCAGCAGCAGGACCCTCCGGCCTGGAGAGACCCAGTACTTC
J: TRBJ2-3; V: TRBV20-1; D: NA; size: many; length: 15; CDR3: CSAAQAGFSTDTQYF; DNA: TGCAGTGCCGCTCAGGCCGGCTTCAGCACAGATACGCAGTATTTT
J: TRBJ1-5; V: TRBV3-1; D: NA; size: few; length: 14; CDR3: CASSQGGANQPQHF; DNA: TGTGCCAGCAGCCAAGGGGGTGCCAATCAGCCCCAGCATTTT
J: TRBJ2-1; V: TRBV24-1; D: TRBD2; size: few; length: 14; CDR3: CATAAGGGDNEQFF; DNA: TGTGCCACCGCGGCGGGGGGCGGGGATAATGAGCAGTTCTTC
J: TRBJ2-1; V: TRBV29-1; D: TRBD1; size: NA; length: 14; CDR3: CSVDRTGARNEQFF; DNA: TGCAGCGTTGATCGTACAGGGGCCCGAAATGAGCAGTTCTTC
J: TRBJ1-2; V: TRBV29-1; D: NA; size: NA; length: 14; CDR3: CSVREVGGYGGYTF; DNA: TGCAGCGTTCGGGAAGTTGGGGGGTACGGTGGCTACACCTTC
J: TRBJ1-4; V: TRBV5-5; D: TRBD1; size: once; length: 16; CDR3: CASSLIEGTGAEKLFF; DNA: TGTGCCAGCAGCCTGATCGAAGGGACAGGGGCGGAAAAACTGTTTTTT
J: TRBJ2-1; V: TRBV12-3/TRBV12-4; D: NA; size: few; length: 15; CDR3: CASSFNRLANDEQFF; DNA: TGTGCCAGCAGTTTTAATCGCCTAGCGAACGATGAGCAGTTCTTC